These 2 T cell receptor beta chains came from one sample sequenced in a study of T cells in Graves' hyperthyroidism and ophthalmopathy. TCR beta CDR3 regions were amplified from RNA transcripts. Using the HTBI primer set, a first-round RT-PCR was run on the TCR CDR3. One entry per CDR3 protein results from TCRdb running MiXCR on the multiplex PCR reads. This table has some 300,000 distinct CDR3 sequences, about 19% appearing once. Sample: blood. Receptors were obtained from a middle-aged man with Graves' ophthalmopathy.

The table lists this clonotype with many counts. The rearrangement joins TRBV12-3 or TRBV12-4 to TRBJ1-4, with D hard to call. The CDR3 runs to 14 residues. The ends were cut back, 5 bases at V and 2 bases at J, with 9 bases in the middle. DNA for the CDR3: TGTGCCAGCAGTGTCACGGTGACTAATGAAAAACTGTTTTTT. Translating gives CASSVTVTNEKLFF.

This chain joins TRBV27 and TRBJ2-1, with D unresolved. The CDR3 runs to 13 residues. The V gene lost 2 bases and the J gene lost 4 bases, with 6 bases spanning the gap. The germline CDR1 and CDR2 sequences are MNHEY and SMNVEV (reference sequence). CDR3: CASSLTPYNEQFF. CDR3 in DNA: TGTGCCAGCAGTTTAACCCCTTACAATGAGCAGTTCTTC.